This T cell receptor (beta chain) was recovered during a study of blood T cell repertoires in COVID-19. At the level of the study: Spain, Italy and the United States supplied samples that represented acute and convalescent COVID-19. Sources were T cells, B-cell-depleted T cells, or PBMCs; the material itself was cDNA or gDNA.

CDR1 is MNHEY and CDR2 is SVGAGI in the germline V gene. Germline trimming cut 5 bases from V and 5 bases from J; bases unmatched to any gene: 8. CDR3 size: 14 residues. In the authors' methods: By means of reference gene primer amplification, nucleated cell counts were estimated. Some clones are missing from TCRdb's copy, which holds only in-frame ones; the method was immunoSEQ multiplex PCR. From that table come the V and J calls and clone size; the DNA was used to work out D and trimming. The sample consists of around 130,000 clones, over 75% of them appearing once. This sequence was found in a man in his sixties or seventies with active or convalescent COVID-19. Sequencing input: peripheral blood. This chain links TRBV6-5 with TRBJ2-5; 7 nucleotides match TRBD1. The DNA of the CDR3 is TGTGCCAGCAGTCCCAGGGGGATTTGGGAGACCCAGTACTTC. Translated: CASSPRGIWETQYF.